Listed below are T cell receptor beta chains from one sample, sequenced in a study of blood T cell repertoires in COVID-19. Libraries were prepared by immunoSEQ multiplex PCR; TCRdb keeps only in-frame clonotypes and omits some of them. The table shows about 54,000 clones, with roughly 80% occurring only once. Sequencing was done on a sample of peripheral blood. The origin of the receptors is a woman aged 55-75 years with acute or convalescent COVID-19. Both conserved end residues are part of each CDR3. D genes are given only for firm matches. Expanded clones get a size class; other rows say once, few or many, or leave the size out.

abundance: .; d_gene: .; v_gene: TRBV18; j_gene: TRBJ2-7; CDR3aa: CASSRQPGGQLYEQYF; CDR3nt: TGTGCCAGCTCACGTCAGCCCGGGGGACAGCTCTACGAGCAGTACTTC
abundance: .; d_gene: TRBD2; v_gene: TRBV4-1; j_gene: TRBJ2-7; CDR3aa: CASSRESGTSLTEQYF; CDR3nt: TGCGCCAGCAGCCGAGAATCCGGGACTAGCTTAACCGAGCAGTACTTC
abundance: once; d_gene: .; v_gene: TRBV12-3/TRBV12-4; j_gene: TRBJ2-3; CDR3aa: CASSSVTDTQYF; CDR3nt: TGTGCCAGCAGTTCCGTAACAGATACGCAGTATTTT
abundance: .; d_gene: .; v_gene: TRBV7-2; j_gene: TRBJ1-1; CDR3aa: CASNLAPNTEAFF; CDR3nt: TGTGCCAGCAACCTGGCTCCGAACACTGAAGCTTTCTTT
abundance: .; d_gene: TRBD1; v_gene: TRBV2; j_gene: TRBJ1-1; CDR3aa: CASHSAGGRNTEAFF; CDR3nt: TGTGCCAGCCATTCTGCAGGGGGCAGGAACACTGAAGCTTTCTTT
abundance: .; d_gene: .; v_gene: TRBV3-1/TRBV3-2; j_gene: TRBJ1-1; CDR3aa: CASSPGENTEAFF; CDR3nt: TGTGCCAGCAGCCCGGGGGAGAACACTGAAGCTTTCTTT
abundance: .; d_gene: TRBD2; v_gene: TRBV4-1; j_gene: TRBJ2-5; CDR3aa: CASSTGTGGTQYF; CDR3nt: TGCGCCAGCTCTACTGGGACGGGAGGGACCCAGTACTTC
abundance: .; d_gene: TRBD2; v_gene: TRBV18; j_gene: TRBJ2-2; CDR3aa: CASSRGLAGGHTGELFF; CDR3nt: TGTGCCAGCTCACGTGGCCTAGCGGGAGGGCACACCGGGGAGCTGTTTTTT
abundance: .; d_gene: .; v_gene: TRBV2; j_gene: TRBJ2-7; CDR3aa: CASSRRRRLGQTYEQYF; CDR3nt: TGTGCCAGCAGCCGACGACGGAGACTAGGCCAGACCTACGAGCAGTACTTC
abundance: .; d_gene: .; v_gene: TRBV28; j_gene: TRBJ1-2; CDR3aa: CATKSYGYTF; CDR3nt: TGTGCCACCAAATCCTATGGCTACACCTTC
abundance: once; d_gene: TRBD1; v_gene: TRBV5-1; j_gene: TRBJ2-1; CDR3aa: CASSTGTGEGSQFF; CDR3nt: TGCGCCAGCAGCACCGGGACAGGGGAAGGATCACAGTTCTTC
abundance: .; d_gene: TRBD1; v_gene: TRBV5-4; j_gene: TRBJ1-1; CDR3aa: CASSLVRTGFSLTEAFF; CDR3nt: TGTGCCAGCAGCTTGGTACGGACAGGGTTTTCCCTCACTGAAGCTTTCTTT
abundance: .; d_gene: .; v_gene: TRBV9; j_gene: TRBJ2-2; CDR3aa: CASSVGQANTGELFF; CDR3nt: TGTGCCAGCAGCGTAGGACAGGCGAACACCGGGGAGCTGTTTTTT
abundance: .; d_gene: .; v_gene: TRBV28; j_gene: TRBJ1-2; CDR3aa: CASTFPTGSLSGYTF; CDR3nt: TGTGCCAGCACCTTCCCTACAGGGTCCTTAAGCGGCTACACCTTC
abundance: .; d_gene: TRBD1; v_gene: TRBV9; j_gene: TRBJ1-1; CDR3aa: CASSVGQGKEAFF; CDR3nt: TGTGCCAGCAGCGTGGGACAGGGGAAGGAAGCTTTCTTT
abundance: .; d_gene: .; v_gene: TRBV6-2/TRBV6-3; j_gene: TRBJ2-5; CDR3aa: CASSSQTETPQETQYF; CDR3nt: TGTGCCAGCAGTTCACAAACCGAAACACCCCAAGAGACCCAGTACTTC